This T cell receptor beta chain was captured in a study of cytomegalovirus exposure and HLA in healthy donors (dated by TCRdb to 2015 to 2018). About the investigation overall: An earlier analysis of approximately 590 of the donors reported 276 Gb of sequence data and around 110 million unique TCR beta sequences from 150 million to 200 million T cells. The study aimed to test whether signatures of past pathogen exposure could be identified by cataloging public T cell receptors. Roughly five DR-DQ haplotypes were handled as single units for association and clustering because linkage in the cohort was strong. In addition to the first cohort of 650 to 800 subjects, a separate validation cohort of 130 or so different subjects was used. HLA typing included class I and class II loci at four-digit resolution. An earlier analysis of several hundred of the donors applied high-throughput TCR beta sequencing to assess whether each TCR beta V gene segment acted as functional or pseudogenic. Across around 400 genotyped donors of the cohort, an average of approximately 220,000 unique TCR beta nucleotide sequences per donor were sequenced, and roughly 18% of those sequences were non-productive. Among the 398 genotyped donors, around 81% belonged to the genetic ancestry cluster associated with self-reported Caucasian donors. An early release covering roughly 600 HLA-typed donors comprised about 300 gigabases of sequencing data and tens of millions of unique TCR sequences. The study used immunosequencing to profile the T cell repertoires of under 700 subjects and linked those repertoires to cytomegalovirus serostatus. To study patterns of TCR occurrence, a later analysis re-analyzed previously published TCR beta repertoires from several hundred donors and added high-resolution HLA genotyping. To predict cytomegalovirus infection status, the study combined high-throughput TCR immunosequencing, statistical association of individual TCRs with disease status, and machine learning. Donor age, sex, ethnicity and CMV serostatus were collected together with the repertoire data. Genome-wide SNP genotypes for about 65% of the 666 donors were used in a later genetic analysis, which treated that subset as a discovery cohort. The later analysis used no new phenotypic data to find candidate immune exposures, relying instead on TCR beta sequences and their occurrence across donors. Typing coverage varied by locus: about 629-640 donors for A, B, C, DRB1 and DQB1; approximately 520 for DQA1; nearly 610 for DPA1; fewer than 480 for DPB1. All discovery cohort repertoires had been generated on a single sequencing platform. Broader findings and caveats from the paper: Only TCR beta chains were sequenced in this cohort, and the absence of alpha or paired-chain data limited detectable features. An earlier analysis of around 500 of the donors showed that most TCR beta V segments appeared in productive rearrangements either about 87% or about 30% of the time, which broadly matched IMGT annotations. Most CMV-associated TCR beta chains appeared to be HLA-restricted in a later analysis, and the HLA associations seemed to be driven largely by CMV exposure. Several of the top co-occurrence clusters appeared to be linked to parvovirus B19, influenza, CMV and Epstein-Barr virus, according to a later analysis. Correlated functional status among segregating V segments might be attributable to linkage disequilibrium, but an unknown experimental factor could not be ruled out. Most TCR sequences were observed very rarely across donors, whereas some public TCRs were present in many individuals. Sequencing depth was assumed to be roughly uniform across donors in the presence/absence analyses, though that assumption may not hold. A group of highly shared sequence variants was considered likely to be a technical artifact of the sequencing pipeline. Compared with equally common non-associated chains, HLA-associated TCR beta chains in a later analysis were more clonally expanded and had lower generation probabilities. Cytomegalovirus status was reported to be diagnosed by the classifier with high specificity and sensitivity in both the original and validation cohorts. A few of the identified cytomegalovirus-associated TCR beta chains were confirmed in vitro to be specific for cytomegalovirus antigens. In a later genetic analysis, a missense DCLRE1C variant was associated with V-gene and J-gene trimming of TCR beta chains, and the association was replicated in an independent cohort. Specific HLA alleles were associated with 18,000 or so TCR beta sequences at a false discovery rate of 0.05 in a later analysis. In a later analysis, TCR association rates were found to vary across HLA loci, with the most associated TCRs seen for DRB1 alleles and the fewest for HLA-C alleles. A further reported finding was that TCR beta sequences accurately predicted the HLA-A and HLA-B alleles for most subjects in the first cohort. For the cohort, immune exposure information was limited to CMV serostatus. Because counts were too low, seventeen rarely observed V segments, including chromosome 9 orphons, were excluded from the earlier analysis of under 650 of the donors. Some IMGT-functional V segments, including TRBV6-2 and TRBV6-3, could not be distinguished by the 87-base-pair reads and were therefore excluded. Because HLA typing was unavailable for some donors at each locus, only the typed subset was used in association tests. The study listed over 150 TCR beta chains as associated with cytomegalovirus. Assigning TCR associations to individual alleles was difficult when HLA alleles, especially DR and DQ, strongly co-occurred. Compared with the roughly 720-donor mean, donors in an Asian-associated ancestry cluster had fewer N-insertions in productive TCRs, according to a later genetic analysis. According to the authors, the approach could potentially be generalized to other disease states and immunological phenotypes.

As concerns this clone: No cognate antigen has been identified for it. No base quality values were provided; no much bigger clone lies one nucleotide off.

Receptors were amplified or captured by the immunoSEQ multiplex PCR assay. For the multiplex PCR, a mixture combining 60 forward primers for TCR Vbeta segments and 13 reverse primers for TCR Jbeta segments was used. Amplification of the CDR3 region of rearranged TCR beta genes was performed with a multiplex PCR assay on genomic DNA. The Illumina HiSeq System was used to sequence the amplified TCR beta libraries as 87-base-pair reads. As for the authors' bioinformatics: In a later analysis, tens of millions of unique TCR beta chains were counted across the 500 to 850 repertoires, and roughly 10 million of these chains were shared by at least two donors. To remove PCR and sequencing errors, raw reads were error-corrected and collapsed into unique sequences using a nearest-neighbor algorithm that merged closely related sequences. CDR3 sequences were aligned to IMGT reference sequences to assign V, D and J gene segments. For a sequence to be retained, at least a six-nucleotide match to both a V gene segment and a J gene segment was required. Rearrangements were called productive when the CDR3 lacked stop codons and stayed in frame with V and J; all others were non-productive. Following IMGT convention, CDR3 was defined as the stretch from the second conserved V-encoded cysteine to the conserved J-encoded phenylalanine. The earlier analysis of 587 of the donors excluded sequences that lacked an unambiguous match to a single V gene segment. In an earlier analysis of 587 of the donors, V segments were called functional above 56.7% productive rearrangements and were called segregating when the between-donor standard deviation exceeded 5%. To diagnose cytomegalovirus status from the catalog of TCR beta chain sequences, a statistical classification framework was built. A later analysis assigned V and J genes by comparing TCR nucleotide sequences with IMGT/GENE-DB human TR gene sequences. Using the TCRdist pipeline, a later analysis assigned CDR3 sequences along with most-parsimonious VDJ recombination scenarios. A later analysis defined each TCR beta chain by its CDR3 amino acid sequence plus V-gene family, and excluded reads lacking a unique V-gene family. To address suspected cross-contamination and a sequencing artifact, a later analysis removed a few hundred highly shared, low-generation-probability nucleotide sequences. In a later analysis, a clonal expansion index was calculated for each public chain from normalized within-repertoire ranks of inferred template counts. In a later analysis, generation probabilities were computed using a VDJ recombination model fitted to out-of-frame rearrangements, and the results were checked against IGoR. In a later analysis, TCR-TCR, TCR-HLA and TCR-CMV co-occurrence was scored with hypergeometric tests, and a repertoire-size bias correction was applied to TCR pairs. To estimate false discovery rates, a later analysis permuted the HLA or CMV assignments 20 times. In a later analysis, co-occurring TCRs were grouped using DBSCAN, with TCRdist sequence similarity added in when clustering inside HLA-allele-positive subsets. Repertoires with fewer than 30,000 or more than 120,000 public chains were left out of co-occurrence clustering, as were a handful of repertoires with anomalous nucleotide sharing. The table comes from immuneACCESS by way of TCRdb, which keeps in-frame sequences with V and J called. Part of the clones is missing from these tables; in studies checked, under half for an unresolved V gene and the rest for unknown reasons. The D gene and trimming were derived from the DNA, and the V and J assignments and clone size from that table. This sample gives 150,000 to 200,000 clones in total; around 79% of them show up just once. The ten top clones hold approximately 4.4% of the sample.

From the cysteine up to the phenylalanine, the CDR3 has a length of 17 residues. Only the CDR3 region is kept as DNA, spanning 51 bases read in frame from base 1. CDR1 and CDR2 were assigned from the germline V gene as SGDLS and YYNGEE. The V end gives up 0 bases and the J end 0 bases, leaving 2 bases in the junction not matched to a gene. The cohort consisted of 666 healthy bone marrow donors. At the time of sampling, all cohort members were nominally healthy, though unrecorded immune exposures were likely present. The donor tested CMV seropositive, placing the donor among the roughly 300 seropositive members of the cohort. A peripheral blood sample was provided by each donor, and peripheral blood mononuclear cells were used for TCR beta sequencing. Genomic DNA was extracted from the blood cell samples with the Qiagen DNeasy Blood Extraction Kit.

Sequenced material: PBMCs. The chain employs TRBV9 and TRBJ2-3; the junction holds 12 bases that match TRBD2. The TCR sequence derives from a woman between 25 and 40 years old in good health and CMV-seropositive. CDR3 reads: CASSVGTSGMSTDTQYF. The sequenced DNA is TGTGCCAGCAGCGTAGGGACTAGCGGGATGAGCACAGATACGCAGTATTTT. The full variable domain, with segments outside the CDR3 supplied by the reference TRBV9 and TRBJ2-3 proteins, appears as DSGVTQTPKHLITATGQRVTLRCSPRSGDLSVYWYQQSLDQGLQFLIQYYNGEERAKGNILERFSAQQFPDLHSELNLSSLELGDSALYFCASSVGTSGMSTDTQYFGPGTRLTVL.